The entry that follows covers one T cell receptor beta chain sequence. The antigen remains unidentified. The assay was immunoSEQ multiplex PCR, and TCRdb's table has in-frame clones only and misses some. The table includes tens of thousands of clones, 65% to 85% detected once. This record comes from a study of OX40 agonist ivuxolimab in advanced cancers. Across the study: Ivuxolimab was delivered to patients intravenously every 2 weeks at doses spanning 0.01 to 10 mg/kg. The group had a mean age of around 60 years, ranged from 23 to 79, and was 75% to 85% male.

Study findings and constraints: At 0.1 to 3.0 mg/kg and by week 6, CD4+ and CD8+ T cells in the blood had expanded clonally.

Patients were ineligible given autoimmune disease history or systemic immunosuppression. The CDR3 spans 13 residues. Germline-derived CDR1 and CDR2 are MNHNS and SASEGT. The V end lost 7 bases, the J end lost 1 base, and 10 bases lay between the germline ends. Sequenced here: CD4+ or CD8+ T cells sorted from blood, sampled in a trial of the OX40 agonist ivuxolimab. The chain uses TRBV6-1 and TRBJ1-1; the D gene is possibly TRBD1 (5 bases). The clonotype comes from an adult with an advanced solid tumor such as melanoma, head and neck, liver or kidney cancer. The CDR3 DNA sequence: TGTGCCAGCAAAGGGGCGACGAACACTGAAGCTTTCTTT. Translation gives CASKGATNTEAFF.